This passage covers 31 T cell receptor beta chains from one sample sequenced in a study of T cells in localized non-small cell lung cancer. This table comes from immunoSEQ multiplex PCR, and its TCRdb copy is limited to in-frame clones, with some not included. The sample lists over 25,000 clones, roughly nine tenths occurring once. The sequences come from PBMCs, collected before any cancer treatment. The receptors were sampled from a man aged 35 to 69 with stage II lung adenocarcinoma.

J is TRBJ2-2 and V is TRBV5-1, with 7 bases matching TRBD2. The CDR3 covers 15 residues. V was clipped by 1 base and J by 3 bases; unmatched bases: 3. CDR1 is SGHRS and CDR2 is YFSETQ in the germline V gene. The CDR3 DNA is TGCGCCAGCAGCTTGCCGGGAGGATACACCGGGGAGCTGTTTTTT. The encoded protein is CASSLPGGYTGELFF.

The chain is built from TRBV5-5 and TRBJ2-3, with D unclear. CDR3 length: 14 residues. The germline V gene has CDR1 SGHKS and CDR2 YYEKEE (reference sequence). Between the trimmed V and J ends, which lost 2 bases and 6 bases, there was a span of 13 bases. CDR3 in amino acids: CASSLRPPLDTQYF. The CDR3 DNA follows: TGTGCCAGCAGCTTACGGCCCCCTCTGGATACGCAGTATTTT.

The J gene is TRBJ2-5, the V gene TRBV5-1; 14 positions agree with TRBD2. CDR1 is SGHRS, CDR2 YFSETQ, per germline. The CDR3 loop spans 16 amino acids. Trimming removed 3 bases from V and 4 bases from J; junction bases left unmatched: 5. As DNA, the CDR3 is TGCGCCAGCAGCTCGGGGACTAGCGGGAGAGGAGAGACCCAGTACTTC. It translates to CASSSGTSGRGETQYF. Together with reference TRBV5-1 and TRBJ2-5, the CDR3 gives the full variable domain: KAGVTQTPRYLIKTRGQQVTLSCSPISGHRSVSWYQQTPGQGLQFLFEYFSETQRNKGNFPGRFSGRQFSNSRSEMNVSTLELGDSALYLCASSSGTSGRGETQYFGPGTRLLVL.

This chain connects TRBV15 to TRBJ1-3; D gene ambiguous. Germline lookup yields CDR1 LNHNV and CDR2 YYDKDF (reference sequence). This CDR3 region has 15 residues. V was cut by 0 bases and J by 3 bases, with 9 bases left in between. As DNA, the CDR3 is TGTGCCACCAGCAGAGATACGGCTCTTGGAAACACCATATATTTT. Its protein is CATSRDTALGNTIYF. The full variable domain, with the rest looked up from reference TRBV15 and TRBJ1-3, is DAMVIQNPRYQVTQFGKPVTLSCSQTLNHNVMYWYQQKSSQAPKLLFHYYDKDFNNEADTPDNFQSRRPNTSFCFLDIRSPGLGDTAMYLCATSRDTALGNTIYFGEGSWLTVV.

This chain connects TRBV11-1 to TRBJ2-4; D remains ambiguous. CDR3 length: 16 residues. Germline assignment: CDR1 SGHAT and CDR2 FQDESV (reference sequence). Trimming left V 3 bases short and J 0 bases short, with 12 bases between. CDR3 protein: CASSLVGNIAKNIQYF. DNA for the CDR3: TGTGCCAGCAGCTTGGTTGGGAACATAGCCAAAAACATTCAGTACTTC.

The chain combines TRBV29-1 with TRBJ1-2; D is ambiguous. Germline values: CDR1 SQVTM, CDR2 ANQGSEA. CDR3 size: 13 residues. V was clipped by 4 bases and J by 5 bases, with 14 bases between them. The CDR3 nucleotides are TGCAGCGTTGGGGAAGCCTTAACGTATGGCTACACCTTC. Amino acids: CSVGEALTYGYTF.

This clone was recorded once. The chain joins TRBV6-4 to TRBJ2-7; 9 positions agree with TRBD1. CDR1 and CDR2 from the germline V gene are MRHNA and SNTAGT. The J segment lost 2 bases and the V segment lost 5 bases, leaving 7 bases of the junction unmatched. The CDR3 length is 15 residues. The CDR3 is CASSSRGQGTYEQYF. The CDR3 nucleotides are TGTGCCAGCAGTTCGAGGGGACAGGGAACCTACGAGCAGTACTTC.

The V call is TRBV18, the J call TRBJ2-7, with TRBD1 matching 7 bases. From germline, CDR1 is KGHSH and CDR2 LQKENI. Trimming took 4 bases from V and 3 from J; bases not matched to a gene: 6. The CDR3 sequence is 14 residues long. The CDR3: CASSRDRALYEQYF. The CDR3 bases are TGTGCCAGCTCACGGGACAGAGCCCTCTACGAGCAGTACTTC.

The chain is built from TRBV28 and TRBJ1-5; D gene uncertain. The CDR3 contains 9 residues. CDR1 and CDR2 from the germline V gene are MDHEN and SYDVKM. The CDR3 nucleotides read TGTGCAGCAGGACAGCCCCAGCATTTT. It encodes CAAGQPQHF.

The J gene is TRBJ1-2, the V gene TRBV28; no clear D. The V end was cut by 5 bases, the J end by 7 bases, with 17 bases between. Germline-derived CDR1 and CDR2 are MDHEN and SYDVKM. This CDR3 is built from 14 residues. The CDR3 protein is CASSRNGPPLGYTF. Here the CDR3 DNA reads TGTGCCAGCAGTAGAAACGGGCCGCCTCTTGGCTACACCTTC.

This chain connects TRBV5-4 to TRBJ2-3; TRBD1 aligns across 9 bases. V gave up 0 bases and J gave up 5 bases; unmatched junction bases: 7. CDR1 is SGHNT and CDR2 is YYREEE in the germline V gene (reference sequence). The CDR3 runs to 16 residues. The CDR3 nucleotides read TGTGCCAGCAGCTTGGGAGGCGGACAGGGGCGAGATACGCAGTATTTT. Protein: CASSLGGGQGRDTQYF.

V and J are TRBV7-2 and TRBJ2-5; 12 bases agree with TRBD2. This CDR3 contains 14 residues. The junction had 6 bases not matched to a gene; V was cut back by 4 bases and J by 9 bases. Germline V gives CDR1 SGHTA, CDR2 FQGNSA. DNA of the CDR3: TGTGCCAGCAGCTCGGAAGCTAGCGGGAGGGCCCAGTACTTC. Its protein product is CASSSEASGRAQYF.

The CDR3 protein is CASSASTSGRASRKTQYF. The CDR3 region has the DNA TGTGCCAGCAGTGCATCTACTAGCGGGAGGGCCTCGCGGAAGACCCAGTACTTC. This chain joins TRBV27 and TRBJ2-5; 13 bases map to TRBD2. The CDR3 has 18 amino acids. CDR1 and CDR2 from the germline V gene are MNHEY and SMNVEV (reference sequence). Germline trimming cut 5 bases from V and 6 bases from J; bases unmatched to any gene: 15.

The chain uses TRBV12-2 and TRBJ1-2. TRBV12-2 is recorded as a pseudogene. The CDR3 runs 15 residues. CDR3 sequence: CASRSARGKDYGYTF. CDR3 DNA sequence: TGTGCAAGTCGCTCGGCCCGGGGAAAGGACTATGGCTACACCTTC.

The rearrangement uses TRBV10-3 and TRBJ2-2; D not resolved. Trimming removed 5 bases at V and 4 bases at J, with 11 bases between. This CDR3 spans 14 amino acids. Per germline, CDR1 ENHRY and CDR2 SYGVKD. As DNA, the CDR3 is TGTGCCATCAGTCCAAAAGGTCCCACCGGGGAGCTGTTTTTT. This gives the protein CAISPKGPTGELFF.

The CDR3 DNA reads TGTGCCAGCAGCCGGTATAGCGGGAGGGCGAACACCGGGGAGCTGTTTTTT. Its translation is CASSRYSGRANTGELFF. This sequence joins TRBV7-3 and TRBJ2-2; 11 nucleotides agree with TRBD2. CDR1 is SGHTA, CDR2 FQGTGA, per germline. The J segment lost 0 bases and the V segment lost 5 bases, leaving 5 bases of the junction unmatched. The CDR3 has 17 amino acids.

The J gene is TRBJ2-2, the V gene TRBV18, with 10 bases matching TRBD1. The germline gives CDR1 KGHSH, CDR2 LQKENI. The CDR3 consists of 16 residues. V was pared by 5 bases and J by 1 base, with 4 bases of the junction left unmatched. The CDR3, as DNA: TGTGCCAGCTCATCCGACAGGGGGCGGAACACCGGGGAGCTGTTTTTT. This translates into CASSSDRGRNTGELFF.

This sequence joins TRBV28 and TRBJ1-4; the D is unclear. The germline V and J ends were trimmed by 8 bases and 9 bases, with 10 bases remaining between them. This CDR3 contains 11 residues. Germline V CDR1 and CDR2: MDHEN, SYDVKM. As DNA, the CDR3 is TGTGCCAGCCGGACTGATAAAAAACTGTTTTTT. Translating gives CASRTDKKLFF.

V and J are TRBV18 and TRBJ1-1, with 7 bases lining up with TRBD1. Trimming took 0 bases from V and 3 from J; bases not matched to a gene: 10. Germline loops: CDR1 KGHSH, CDR2 LQKENI. CDR3 length equals 17 residues. The CDR3 DNA sequence: TGTGCCAGCTCACCACCGAAATCAGGGGGAAAGGACACTGAAGCTTTCTTT. This encodes CASSPPKSGGKDTEAFF.

This clone appeared a single time. This sequence joins TRBV6-5 and TRBJ1-1; D remains unclear. The CDR3 has 14 amino acids. The germline CDR1 and CDR2 sequences are MNHEY and SVGAGI. Between the trimmed V and J ends, which lost 7 bases and 3 bases, there was a span of 15 bases. CDR3 nucleotides: TGTGCCAGCACCCCCGGCGGTCAGCACACTGAAGCTTTCTTT. Protein sequence: CASTPGGQHTEAFF.

The genes are TRBV27 and TRBJ2-1; 10 bases line up with TRBD2. V lost 5 bases to trimming and J lost 3 bases; unmatched junction nucleotides: 10. CDR1 and CDR2 from the germline V gene are MNHEY and SMNVEV (reference sequence). The CDR3 contains 17 residues. CDR3 amino acids: CASSREGLADFYNEQFF. The CDR3, as DNA: TGTGCCAGCAGTCGAGAAGGACTAGCGGACTTCTACAATGAGCAGTTCTTC.

The chain employs TRBV29-1 and TRBJ2-7; TRBD1 matches 9 bases. The CDR3 extends over 17 amino acids. Germline loops: CDR1 SQVTM, CDR2 ANQGSEA. The junction had 15 bases not matched to a gene; V was cut back by 3 bases and J by 3 bases. DNA for the CDR3: TGCAGCGTTGAGGCTCCATCTACGGGACAGGGAAACTACGAGCAGTACTTC. This encodes CSVEAPSTGQGNYEQYF.

J is TRBJ1-6 and V is TRBV6-5, with D uncertain. The germline V and J ends were trimmed by 0 bases and 6 bases, with 6 bases remaining between them. The CDR3 contains 14 residues. Germline CDR1 reads MNHEY; CDR2 reads SVGAGI. CDR3 sequence (DNA): TGTGCCAGCAGTTACTCCGCAGTTAATTCACCCCTCCACTTT. Its translation: CASSYSAVNSPLHF.

This sequence joins TRBV2 and TRBJ2-6; TRBD1 is a possible D gene (6 bases). The CDR3 runs 15 residues. V lost 7 bases and J lost 3, with 13 bases in between. Germline CDR1 SNHLY, CDR2 FYNNEI. The DNA for the CDR3 is TGTGCCAGCACAGGGACAAGATATGGGGCCAACGTCCTGACTTTC. This gives the protein CASTGTRYGANVLTF.

The V gene is TRBV2, the J gene TRBJ2-7; the match to TRBD2 covers 8 bases. Unmatched junction bases numbered 6, after V lost 6 bases and J lost 5 bases. The CDR3 runs 13 residues. Germline V gene data show CDR1 as SNHLY and CDR2 as FYNNEI. CDR3 coding DNA: TGTGCCAGCAGCGTAGCGGGGACTAACGAGCAGTACTTC. Residues: CASSVAGTNEQYF.

This clone appeared a few times. This chain uses TRBV7-9 with TRBJ1-2, with 9 bases matching TRBD1. V lost 5 bases and J lost 6; bases outside the gene matches: 10. The germline CDR1 and CDR2 sequences are SEHNR and FQNEAQ (reference sequence). This CDR3 is built from 15 residues. CDR3 sequence (DNA): TGTGCCAGCAGCGCTCGGACAGGGGTTGTTGATGGCTACACCTTC. Translation: CASSARTGVVDGYTF.

This sequence joins TRBV4-3 and TRBJ2-5, with TRBD2 identical over 7 bases. Trimming removed 0 bases from V and 9 bases from J; junction bases left unmatched: 4. Germline CDR1 and CDR2: LGHNA and YSLEER. The length of the CDR3 is 13 residues. The CDR3 here is CASSQDMGGAQYF. The CDR3 nucleotides are TGCGCCAGCAGCCAAGATATGGGAGGGGCCCAGTACTTC.

This clone has just one count. V usage is TRBV6-1 and J usage is TRBJ2-7; D uncertain. Germline CDR1 reads MNHNS; CDR2 reads SASEGT. Trimming shortened V by 4 bases and J by 5 bases, and 12 bases separated the two germline ends. CDR3 length: 13 residues. This chain's CDR3 is CASSVKYDHEQYF. CDR3 nucleotides: TGTGCCAGCAGTGTCAAATACGACCACGAGCAGTACTTC.

The chain carries TRBV5-1 and TRBJ1-5; TRBD1 aligns across 8 bases. CDR3 size: 14 residues. The junction had 7 bases not matched to a gene; V was cut back by 4 bases and J by 7 bases. CDR1 and CDR2 from the germline V gene are SGHRS and YFSETQ. The CDR3 reads CASSPGTGWQPQHF. The DNA for the CDR3 is TGCGCCAGCAGCCCGGGGACAGGTTGGCAGCCCCAGCATTTT.

The chain has TRBV5-1 and TRBJ2-3, with 8 bases lining up with TRBD2. V lost 7 bases and J lost 4; bases outside the gene matches: 11. Germline-derived CDR1 and CDR2 are SGHRS and YFSETQ. The CDR3 has 15 amino acids. In DNA form, the CDR3 reads TGCGCCAGCCTAACGGGACTAGGGGCGGCAGATACGCAGTATTTT. This encodes CASLTGLGAADTQYF.

The chain uses TRBV11-2 and TRBJ1-3; 9 nucleotides line up with TRBD1. CDR1 is SGHAT and CDR2 is FQNNGV in the germline V gene. Trimming at V came to 8 bases and at J to 4 bases, leaving 18 bases not matched to a gene. This CDR3 comprises 18 residues. CDR3 nucleotide sequence: TGTGCCAGCGGGGGTCTAACCGGGACAGGGTTGGTAGGAAACACCATATATTTT. Its protein is CASGGLTGTGLVGNTIYF.